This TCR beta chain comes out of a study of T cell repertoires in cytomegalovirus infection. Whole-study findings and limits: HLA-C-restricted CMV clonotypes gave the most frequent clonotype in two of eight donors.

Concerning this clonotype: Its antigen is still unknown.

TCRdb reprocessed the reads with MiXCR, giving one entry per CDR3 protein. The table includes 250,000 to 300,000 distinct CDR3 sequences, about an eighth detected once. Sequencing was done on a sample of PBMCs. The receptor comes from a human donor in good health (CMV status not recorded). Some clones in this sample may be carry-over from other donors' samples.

Here the CDR3 DNA reads TGTGCCAGCAGTGAGCAGCGGGGGGAAAAACTGTTTTTT. Amino acid sequence: CASSEQRGEKLFF. The genes are TRBV6-1 and TRBJ1-4; TRBD1 is a possible D gene (5 bases). The CDR3 has 13 residues. The ends were cut back, 3 bases at V and 8 bases at J, with 10 bases in the middle. Germline V gene lookup returns CDR1 MNHNS and CDR2 SASEGT.